One and the same sample provided the 22 T cell receptor beta chains below, sequenced in a study of technical replicates of blood from a handful of donors. This table comes from immunoSEQ multiplex PCR, and its TCRdb copy is limited to in-frame clones, with some not included. This table holds about 57,000 clones, about 87% found once. Material: PBMCs. The origin of the receptors is a human donor in good health. Some clones in this sample may be carry-over from other donors' samples.

This CDR3 reads CASKSTGGIGYGYTF. The CDR3 DNA is TGTGCCAGCAAATCCACAGGGGGCATCGGCTATGGCTACACCTTC. This chain links TRBV7-2 with TRBJ1-2; 9 nucleotides match TRBD1. V was clipped by 7 bases and J by 4 bases; unmatched bases: 10. Per germline, CDR1 SGHTA and CDR2 FQGNSA. The CDR3 is made up of 15 amino acids.

The DNA of the CDR3 is TGTGCCAGCAGTCGTGGATCGGGTGAGCAGTTCTTC. It specifies CASSRGSGEQFF. The chain joins TRBV6-5 to TRBJ2-1; D is uncertain. Germline V gene lookup returns CDR1 MNHEY and CDR2 SVGAGI. There are 12 residues in the CDR3. V gave up 5 bases and J gave up 9 bases, with 11 bases separating them.

CDR3 bases: TGTGCCAGCAGTTCGCCGGTTAACTCTGGGGCCAACGTCCTGACTTTC. This encodes CASSSPVNSGANVLTF. The chain is built from TRBV28 and TRBJ2-6; D remains ambiguous. V lost 4 bases, J lost 0 bases, and 10 bases lay in between. The CDR3 runs 16 residues. Germline V CDR1 and CDR2: MDHEN, SYDVKM.

This chain connects TRBV2 to TRBJ1-2; D might be TRBD1 (5 bases). Germline loops: CDR1 SNHLY, CDR2 FYNNEI. V was clipped by 6 bases and J by 4 bases, with 9 bases between them. The length of the CDR3 is 12 residues. CDR3 in DNA: TGTGCCAGCAGGGGGCAGTCCTATGGCTACACCTTC. This translates into CASRGQSYGYTF.

This clone appeared a few times. The CDR3 DNA sequence: TGTGCCAGCAGCTCAAACTACCTTTATGGCTACACCTTC. Protein: CASSSNYLYGYTF. The rearrangement uses TRBV7-2 and TRBJ1-2; D unresolved. The CDR3 runs 13 residues. Per the germline V gene, CDR1 is SGHTA and CDR2 is FQGNSA. V was pared by 4 bases and J by 5 bases, with 11 bases between.

This chain uses TRBV18 with TRBJ2-5, with D perhaps TRBD2 (6 bases). CDR3 length equals 13 residues. V lost 3 bases and J lost 4, with 9 bases in between. Germline V gives CDR1 KGHSH, CDR2 LQKENI. CDR3 in amino acids: CASSPGRGETQYF. DNA of the CDR3: TGTGCCAGCTCACCCGGGCGGGGAGAGACCCAGTACTTC.

The chain couples TRBV7-2 to TRBJ2-2; TRBD2 is a possible D gene (6 bases). The CDR3 is made up of 15 amino acids. The germline gives CDR1 SGHTA, CDR2 FQGNSA. The germline V and J ends were trimmed by 5 bases and 9 bases, with 19 bases remaining between them. The CDR3 DNA sequence: TGTGCCAGCAGCCTGGAGGGACTGCTTGCCAGGGAGCTGTTTTTT. It yields the protein CASSLEGLLARELFF. Looking up the rest from reference TRBV7-2 and TRBJ2-2 gives the full variable domain: GAGVSQSPSNKVTEKGKDVELRCDPISGHTALYWYRQSLGQGLEFLIYFQGNSAPDKSGLPSDRFSAERTGGSVSTLTIQRTQQEDSAVYLCASSLEGLLARELFFGEGSRLTVL.

The genes are TRBV6-1 and TRBJ1-3, with D unclear. CDR3 size: 16 residues. CDR1 and CDR2 from the germline V gene are MNHNS and SASEGT. The V and J ends lost 1 base and 0 bases respectively, with 10 bases between them. The chain's CDR3 is CASSEDSQISGNTIYF. Written as DNA, the CDR3 is TGTGCCAGCAGTGAAGATTCTCAGATCTCTGGAAACACCATATATTTT.

The chain couples TRBV6-5 to TRBJ2-1, with TRBD2 matching 16 bases. CDR1 is MNHEY, CDR2 SVGAGI, per germline. The CDR3 runs 16 residues. Trimming took 6 bases from V and 7 from J; bases not matched to a gene: 6. This CDR3 reads CASRYTGLAGGNEQFF. The CDR3 DNA follows: TGTGCCAGCAGGTACACGGGACTAGCGGGAGGGAATGAGCAGTTCTTC.

This chain uses TRBV7-8 with TRBJ1-1; D unresolved. With 1 base removed from V and 2 bases from J, the gap between germline ends came to 8 bases. Germline V CDR1 and CDR2: SGHVS, FQNEAQ. CDR3 size: 14 residues. CDR3 bases: TGTGCCAGCAGCTTAGGCGGGCTAAACACTGAAGCTTTCTTT. Translation gives CASSLGGLNTEAFF.

The chain's CDR3 is CASSQDGRGTGELFF. DNA for the CDR3: TGCGCCAGCAGCCAAGATGGCAGGGGGACCGGGGAGCTGTTTTTT. The chain is built from TRBV4-3 and TRBJ2-2; 7 positions match TRBD1. Per germline, CDR1 LGHNA and CDR2 YSLEER. This CDR3 has 15 amino acids. J gave up 5 bases and V 0 bases, and 3 bases lay outside the gene matches.

V usage is TRBV30 and J usage is TRBJ1-1; unclear D gene. Trimming removed 3 bases at V and 3 bases at J, with 8 bases between. The CDR3 is 12 residues long. From germline, CDR1 is GTSNPN and CDR2 SVGIG (reference sequence). The CDR3 DNA follows: TGTGCCTGGAGCAGTCAGGACACTGAAGCTTTCTTT. It specifies CAWSSQDTEAFF.

V gene TRBV11-2 combines with J gene TRBJ2-7; TRBD1 matches at 9 bases. Germline V lookup: CDR1 SGHAT, CDR2 FQNNGV. Trimming at V came to 5 bases and at J to 3 bases, leaving 2 bases not matched to a gene. This CDR3 contains 13 residues. CDR3 bases: TGTGCCAGCAGCGGGGACAGGGTCTACGAGCAGTACTTC. It codes for CASSGDRVYEQYF. The full variable domain, in which reference TRBV11-2 and TRBJ2-7 provide the parts outside the CDR3, is EAGVAQSPRYKIIEKRQSVAFWCNPISGHATLYWYQQILGQGPKLLIQFQNNGVVDDSQLPKDRFSAERLKGVDSTLKIQPAKLEDSAVYLCASSGDRVYEQYFGPGTRLTVT.

This chain uses TRBV10-1 with TRBJ1-1; the D is unclear. Trimming cost V 6 bases and J 2 bases, with 10 bases left between them. The germline gives CDR1 WNHNN, CDR2 SYGVQD (reference sequence). This CDR3 has 13 residues. CDR3 in amino acids: CASSRDCNTEAFF. CDR3 nucleotides: TGCGCCAGCAGCCGTGACTGTAACACTGAAGCTTTCTTT.

The rearrangement joins TRBV5-6 to TRBJ2-7, with 8 bases that match TRBD2. CDR3 size: 15 residues. Germline values: CDR1 SGHDT, CDR2 YYEEEE. Trimming cost V 0 bases and J 3 bases; bases outside gene matches: 5. CDR3 bases: TGTGCCAGCAGCTTGGAGGCGGGAGGTTTCTACGAGCAGTACTTC. Translated: CASSLEAGGFYEQYF.

The chain has TRBV7-9 and TRBJ2-2; 8 nucleotides line up with TRBD1. CDR3 length: 14 amino acids. Looked up from germline, CDR1 is SEHNR and CDR2 is FQNEAQ (reference sequence). The V gene end was trimmed by 11 bases and the J gene end by 1 base; junction bases not matched to a gene: 6. CDR3 region: CAGVGTGNTGELFF. CDR3 nucleotides: TGTGCCGGCGTTGGGACAGGGAACACCGGGGAGCTGTTTTTT.

The V gene is TRBV5-4, the J gene TRBJ2-5; 7 bases align to TRBD2. Germline values: CDR1 SGHNT, CDR2 YYREEE (reference sequence). V was pared by 8 bases and J by 5 bases, with 6 bases of the junction left unmatched. The CDR3 is 12 amino acids. The CDR3 nucleotides read TGTGCCAGTAGACTAGCTTTGGAGACCCAGTACTTC. Its translation: CASRLALETQYF.

This sequence joins TRBV11-2 and TRBJ2-1; 7 nucleotides line up with TRBD1. The CDR3 covers 14 residues. V lost 5 bases, J lost 8 bases, and 9 bases stayed unmatched. CDR1 and CDR2 from the germline V gene are SGHAT and FQNNGV. The CDR3 loop is CASSRLQGFDEQFF. The CDR3 DNA follows: TGTGCCAGCAGCAGATTACAGGGGTTCGATGAGCAGTTCTTC.

The CDR3 spells CASPPTGDYGYTF. In nucleotides, the CDR3 is TGTGCCAGCCCCCCCACAGGGGACTATGGCTACACCTTC. This chain links TRBV11-3 with TRBJ1-2; 7 nucleotides align to TRBD1. The CDR3 is 13 residues long. V gave up 8 bases and J gave up 3 bases; unmatched junction bases: 6. Germline assignment: CDR1 SGHNT and CDR2 YENEEA.

The rearrangement uses TRBV5-6 and TRBJ2-1; TRBD1 is a possible D gene (5 bases). Germline CDR1 reads SGHDT; CDR2 reads YYEEEE. This CDR3 has 11 amino acids. Trimming left V 5 bases short and J 10 bases short, with 10 bases between. The CDR3 is CASSSRQEQFF. The CDR3 coding sequence is TGTGCCAGCAGTTCGAGACAGGAGCAGTTCTTC.

A few counts support this clone. The chain employs TRBV14 and TRBJ1-1; D gene uncertain. This CDR3 region has 14 residues. With 4 bases removed from V and 0 bases from J, the gap between germline ends came to 9 bases. Germline V gives CDR1 SGHDN, CDR2 FVKESK. Written as DNA, the CDR3 is TGTGCCAGCAGCCGAGATTTATTGAACACTGAAGCTTTCTTT. Amino acid sequence: CASSRDLLNTEAFF.

The chain has TRBV5-6 and TRBJ1-2; TRBD1 agrees at 8 bases. The trim removed 3 bases at V and 4 bases at J, leaving 2 bases unmatched. CDR1 SGHDT and CDR2 YYEEEE come from the germline V gene. The CDR3 consists of 13 residues. CDR3 protein: CASSSDRVYGYTF. In nucleotides, the CDR3 is TGTGCCAGCAGCTCGGACAGGGTCTATGGCTACACCTTC.